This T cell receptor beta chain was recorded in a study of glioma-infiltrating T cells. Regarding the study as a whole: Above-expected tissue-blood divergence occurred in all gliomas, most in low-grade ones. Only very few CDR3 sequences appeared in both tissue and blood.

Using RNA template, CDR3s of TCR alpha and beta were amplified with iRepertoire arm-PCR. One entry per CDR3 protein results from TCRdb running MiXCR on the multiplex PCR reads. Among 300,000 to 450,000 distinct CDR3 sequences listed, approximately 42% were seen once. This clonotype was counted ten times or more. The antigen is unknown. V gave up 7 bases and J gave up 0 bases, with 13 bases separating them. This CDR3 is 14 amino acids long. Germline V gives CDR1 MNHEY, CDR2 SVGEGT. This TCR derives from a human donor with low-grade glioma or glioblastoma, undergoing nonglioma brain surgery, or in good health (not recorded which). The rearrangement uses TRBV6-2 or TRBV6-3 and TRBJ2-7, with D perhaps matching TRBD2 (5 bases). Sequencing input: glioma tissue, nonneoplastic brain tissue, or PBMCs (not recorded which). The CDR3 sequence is CASMEERSSYEQYF. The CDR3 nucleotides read TGTGCCAGCATGGAGGAGCGGAGCTCCTACGAGCAGTACTTC.